A selection of T cell receptor beta chains follows, all from one sample in a study of T cell changes during pregnancy in multiple sclerosis. Here immunoSEQ multiplex PCR was the method, and the copy in TCRdb shows in-frame clones only, minus some. This sample has under 100,000 clones; 90% to 95% occur once, and the top ten carry approximately 1%. The source material was peripheral blood, sampled in the second trimester of pregnancy. Source of these receptors: a female donor with multiple sclerosis, enrolled in a pregnancy study. Both conserved end residues are part of each CDR3. A D gene is named only where the DNA matches it firmly. Clone size, where shown, is once, few, many, or a class for clones that have expanded.

clone_size: -
j_call: TRBJ2-7
d_call: -
v_call: TRBV27
cdr3_nt: TGTGCCACCAAGGGGGTCTCCCACGAGCAGTACTTC
cdr3_aa: CATKGVSHEQYF

clone_size: -
j_call: TRBJ2-2
d_call: -
v_call: TRBV7-3
cdr3_nt: TGTGCCAGCAGCCCCGCCGACACCTTATTTACCGGGGAGCTGTTTTTT
cdr3_aa: CASSPADTLFTGELFF

clone_size: -
j_call: TRBJ2-3
d_call: -
v_call: TRBV6-4
cdr3_nt: TGTGCCAGCAGTGCGGGGGACGACACAGATACGCAGTATTTT
cdr3_aa: CASSAGDDTDTQYF

clone_size: -
j_call: TRBJ2-1
d_call: TRBD2
v_call: TRBV5-4
cdr3_nt: TGTGCCAGCAGCTCCTTAGCGGGAGAGGGCTACAATGAGCAGTTCTTC
cdr3_aa: CASSSLAGEGYNEQFF

clone_size: -
j_call: TRBJ2-3
d_call: TRBD2
v_call: TRBV7-2
cdr3_nt: TGTGCCAGCAGCTTTAGCGGGCGGACAGATACGCAGTATTTT
cdr3_aa: CASSFSGRTDTQYF

clone_size: -
j_call: TRBJ2-7
d_call: TRBD2
v_call: TRBV10-1
cdr3_nt: TGCGCCACCCACTTTGGCGGGAGAAGGGCCTACGAGCAGTACTTC
cdr3_aa: CATHFGGRRAYEQYF

clone_size: many
j_call: TRBJ1-2
d_call: -
v_call: TRBV29-1
cdr3_nt: TGCAGCGTTGACAGGGTTCAAGGCTATGGCTACACCTTC
cdr3_aa: CSVDRVQGYGYTF

clone_size: once
j_call: TRBJ2-3
d_call: -
v_call: TRBV5-4
cdr3_nt: TGTGCCAGCAGCGACAGAAACACAGATACGCAGTATTTT
cdr3_aa: CASSDRNTDTQYF

clone_size: -
j_call: TRBJ2-7
d_call: TRBD1
v_call: TRBV18
cdr3_nt: TGTGCCAGCTCACCGTCAGGGGGATTGGGTAACGAGCAGTACTTC
cdr3_aa: CASSPSGGLGNEQYF

clone_size: -
j_call: TRBJ2-5
d_call: TRBD2
v_call: TRBV13
cdr3_nt: TGTGCCAGCAGCCTCCCCGGGACTAGCGGGCAATTCCAAGAGACCCAGTACTTC
cdr3_aa: CASSLPGTSGQFQETQYF

clone_size: -
j_call: TRBJ1-2
d_call: -
v_call: TRBV18
cdr3_nt: TGTGCCAGCTCACTCCATGATGGCTACACCTTC
cdr3_aa: CASSLHDGYTF

clone_size: -
j_call: TRBJ2-1
d_call: TRBD2
v_call: TRBV11-2
cdr3_nt: TGTGCCAGCAGCTTATCTAGCGGGTCCTACAATGAGCAGTTCTTC
cdr3_aa: CASSLSSGSYNEQFF

clone_size: -
j_call: TRBJ2-1
d_call: TRBD2
v_call: TRBV13
cdr3_nt: TGTGCCAGCAGCCCCCCGGACGGCTGGGAGGGCTTTAACAATGAGCAGTTCTTC
cdr3_aa: CASSPPDGWEGFNNEQFF

clone_size: -
j_call: TRBJ2-5
d_call: TRBD2
v_call: TRBV5-1
cdr3_nt: TGCGCCAGCAGCTTGCTTAGCGGGGCTTGGACCCAGTACTTC
cdr3_aa: CASSLLSGAWTQYF

clone_size: once
j_call: TRBJ2-3
d_call: TRBD2
v_call: TRBV13
cdr3_nt: TGTGCCAGCAGCTTAAACGGGAGGGGGGCAGATACGCAGTATTTT
cdr3_aa: CASSLNGRGADTQYF

clone_size: -
j_call: TRBJ2-7
d_call: -
v_call: TRBV7-9
cdr3_nt: TGTGCCAGCAACACTCAGGGTAACGAGCAGTACTTC
cdr3_aa: CASNTQGNEQYF

clone_size: -
j_call: TRBJ1-2
d_call: -
v_call: TRBV19
cdr3_nt: TGTGCCAGTAGTTATGGGCAGGCGCCCACTTCTAACTATGGCTACACCTTC
cdr3_aa: CASSYGQAPTSNYGYTF

clone_size: -
j_call: TRBJ2-7
d_call: -
v_call: TRBV5-1
cdr3_nt: TGCGCCAGCGGGCTCGGGGGAAGCTCCTACGAGCAGTACTTC
cdr3_aa: CASGLGGSSYEQYF

clone_size: -
j_call: TRBJ1-1
d_call: TRBD1
v_call: TRBV6-4
cdr3_nt: TGTGCCAGCAGTGACTCGCCGGGACAGGGAGCTAGGGAAGCTTTCTTT
cdr3_aa: CASSDSPGQGAREAFF

clone_size: -
j_call: TRBJ1-3
d_call: -
v_call: TRBV7-9
cdr3_nt: TGTGCCAGCAGCCTAACAGGGAGCTCTGGAAACACCATATATTTT
cdr3_aa: CASSLTGSSGNTIYF

clone_size: -
j_call: TRBJ1-1
d_call: TRBD1
v_call: TRBV5-4
cdr3_nt: TGTGCCAGCAGCTTGGGAGGGGGCACGCACACTGAAGCTTTCTTT
cdr3_aa: CASSLGGGTHTEAFF

clone_size: -
j_call: TRBJ2-3
d_call: -
v_call: TRBV19
cdr3_nt: TGTGCCAGTAGTATATTTGGGGCCACAGATACGCAGTATTTT
cdr3_aa: CASSIFGATDTQYF

clone_size: -
j_call: TRBJ2-3
d_call: TRBD2
v_call: TRBV5-6
cdr3_nt: TGTGCCAGCAGCTTACGTCGAACGGGGGGGCAGGGTAGCACAGATACGCAGTATTTT
cdr3_aa: CASSLRRTGGQGSTDTQYF

clone_size: once
j_call: TRBJ2-1
d_call: TRBD2
v_call: TRBV2
cdr3_nt: TGTGCCAGCAGTTCGGGTCACGGGAGGGGGGGGGACAATGAGCAGTTCTTC
cdr3_aa: CASSSGHGRGGDNEQFF

clone_size: -
j_call: TRBJ2-7
d_call: TRBD1
v_call: TRBV5-8
cdr3_nt: TGTGCCAGCAGCCCGGGACAGGGGGCCGGCGAGCAGTACTTC
cdr3_aa: CASSPGQGAGEQYF

clone_size: -
j_call: TRBJ2-6
d_call: -
v_call: TRBV6-1
cdr3_nt: TGTGCCGAACTGACAGATGGGGCCAACGTCCTGACTTTC
cdr3_aa: CAELTDGANVLTF

clone_size: -
j_call: TRBJ2-7
d_call: TRBD2
v_call: TRBV5-1
cdr3_nt: TGCGCCAGCAGCTTGGGTAGTAGCGGGTCCTACGAGCAGTACTTC
cdr3_aa: CASSLGSSGSYEQYF

clone_size: -
j_call: TRBJ2-1
d_call: -
v_call: TRBV6-1
cdr3_nt: TGTGCCAGCAGTGAATACAGGTACAATGAGCAGTTCTTC
cdr3_aa: CASSEYRYNEQFF

clone_size: -
j_call: TRBJ2-2
d_call: TRBD2
v_call: TRBV7-9
cdr3_nt: TGTGCCAGCAGACTAGCGGGACCTTACCGGGAGGACACCGGGGAGCTGTTTTTT
cdr3_aa: CASRLAGPYREDTGELFF

clone_size: once
j_call: TRBJ2-7
d_call: -
v_call: TRBV7-2
cdr3_nt: TGTGCCAGCAGCTTAGGGCAGGGCGACTACGAGCAGTACTTC
cdr3_aa: CASSLGQGDYEQYF

clone_size: -
j_call: TRBJ1-1
d_call: -
v_call: TRBV27
cdr3_nt: TGTGCCAGCAGTTATGGACAAGAAGCTTTCTTT
cdr3_aa: CASSYGQEAFF

clone_size: -
j_call: TRBJ2-2
d_call: -
v_call: TRBV7-9
cdr3_nt: TGTGCCAGCAGCTTAGAGAGACTGAACACCGGGGAGCTGTTTTTT
cdr3_aa: CASSLERLNTGELFF

clone_size: -
j_call: TRBJ2-1
d_call: TRBD1
v_call: TRBV6-5
cdr3_nt: TGTGCCAGCAGCTGGACAGGGGAGGAGGATGAGCAGTTCTTC
cdr3_aa: CASSWTGEEDEQFF

clone_size: -
j_call: TRBJ2-7
d_call: TRBD2
v_call: TRBV7-2
cdr3_nt: TGTGCCAGCAGCTTAAGCGGGACGCCCTCCTACGAGCAGTACTTC
cdr3_aa: CASSLSGTPSYEQYF

clone_size: -
j_call: TRBJ2-3
d_call: TRBD1
v_call: TRBV2
cdr3_nt: TGTGCCAGCAGTTTACAGGGGGCGCAGGGAGATACGCAGTATTTT
cdr3_aa: CASSLQGAQGDTQYF

clone_size: -
j_call: TRBJ2-3
d_call: TRBD1
v_call: TRBV27
cdr3_nt: TGTGCCAGCAGGACAGGGTCAATCAATACGCAGTATTTT
cdr3_aa: CASRTGSINTQYF

clone_size: -
j_call: TRBJ1-1
d_call: -
v_call: TRBV11-2
cdr3_nt: TGTGCCAGCAGCTTAGTTCCGGGGGACACTGAAGCTTTCTTT
cdr3_aa: CASSLVPGDTEAFF

clone_size: -
j_call: TRBJ1-4
d_call: -
v_call: TRBV19
cdr3_nt: TGTGCCAGTAGTTACCAGGGCCTTACTAATGAAAAACTGTTTTTT
cdr3_aa: CASSYQGLTNEKLFF

clone_size: -
j_call: TRBJ1-3
d_call: -
v_call: TRBV5-5
cdr3_nt: TGTGCCAGCAGCTTGGGGATTGACTACTTATATTTT
cdr3_aa: CASSLGIDYLYF

clone_size: -
j_call: TRBJ1-3
d_call: TRBD1
v_call: TRBV27
cdr3_nt: TGTGCCAGCAGTCTGACTGGGACAGGAACCTCTGGAAACACCATATATTTT
cdr3_aa: CASSLTGTGTSGNTIYF

clone_size: -
j_call: TRBJ1-5
d_call: -
v_call: TRBV7-2
cdr3_nt: TGTGCCAGCAGCTCCAGGGGCAATCAGCCCCAGCATTTT
cdr3_aa: CASSSRGNQPQHF